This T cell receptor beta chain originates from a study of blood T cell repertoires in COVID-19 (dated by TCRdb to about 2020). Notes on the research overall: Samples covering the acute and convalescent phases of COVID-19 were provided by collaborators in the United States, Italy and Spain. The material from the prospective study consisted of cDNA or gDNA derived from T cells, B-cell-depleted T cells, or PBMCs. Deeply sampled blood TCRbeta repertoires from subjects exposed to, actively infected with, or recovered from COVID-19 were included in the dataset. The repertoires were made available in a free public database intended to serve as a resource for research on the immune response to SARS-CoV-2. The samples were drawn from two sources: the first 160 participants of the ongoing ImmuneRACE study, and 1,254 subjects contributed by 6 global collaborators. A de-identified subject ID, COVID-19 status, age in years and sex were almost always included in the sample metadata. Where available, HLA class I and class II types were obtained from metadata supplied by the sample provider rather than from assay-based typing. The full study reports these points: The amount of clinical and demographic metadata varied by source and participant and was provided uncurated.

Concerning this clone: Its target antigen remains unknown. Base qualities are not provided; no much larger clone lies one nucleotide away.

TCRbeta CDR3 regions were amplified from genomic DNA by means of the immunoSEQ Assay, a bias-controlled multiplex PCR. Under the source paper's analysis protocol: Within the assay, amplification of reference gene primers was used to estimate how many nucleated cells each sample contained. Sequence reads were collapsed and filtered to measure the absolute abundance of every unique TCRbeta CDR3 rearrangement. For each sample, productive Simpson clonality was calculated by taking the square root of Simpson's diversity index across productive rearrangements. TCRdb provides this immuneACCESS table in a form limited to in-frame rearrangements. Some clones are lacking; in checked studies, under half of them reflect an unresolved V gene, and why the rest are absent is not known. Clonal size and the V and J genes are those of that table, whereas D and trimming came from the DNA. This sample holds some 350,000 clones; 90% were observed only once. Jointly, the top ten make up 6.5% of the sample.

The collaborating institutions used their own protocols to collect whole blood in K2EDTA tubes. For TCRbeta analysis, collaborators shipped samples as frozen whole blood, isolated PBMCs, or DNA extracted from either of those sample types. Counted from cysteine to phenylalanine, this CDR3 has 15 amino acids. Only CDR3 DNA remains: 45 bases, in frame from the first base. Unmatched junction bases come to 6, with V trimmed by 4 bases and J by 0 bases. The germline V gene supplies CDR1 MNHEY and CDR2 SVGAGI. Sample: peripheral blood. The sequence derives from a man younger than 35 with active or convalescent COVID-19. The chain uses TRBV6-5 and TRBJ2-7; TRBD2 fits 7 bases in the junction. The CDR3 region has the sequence CASSSPSGNSYEQYF. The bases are TGTGCCAGCAGTTCCCCCAGCGGGAACTCCTACGAGCAGTACTTC.